This passage covers 25 T cell receptor beta chains from one sample sequenced in a study of blood T cell repertoires in COVID-19. Only in-frame clones appear in the TCRdb table, and some are missing; sequencing was by immunoSEQ multiplex PCR. The data show about 300,000 clones, 75% to 90% seen once. The source material was PBMCs or T cells enriched from blood (not recorded which). These TCRs come from a man aged 25-45 years who had recovered from COVID-19.

The chain uses TRBV14 and TRBJ1-1, with TRBD1 matching over 7 bases. CDR1 is SGHDN, CDR2 FVKESK, per germline. The CDR3 is 13 amino acids. With V trimmed by 3 bases and J by 5 bases, 3 bases remained unmatched. The DNA of the CDR3 is TGTGCCAGCAGCCAGACAGGGTGGACTGAAGCTTTCTTT. Its translation is CASSQTGWTEAFF.

The chain has TRBV2 and TRBJ1-2, with 9 positions matching TRBD1. CDR1 and CDR2 from the germline V gene are SNHLY and FYNNEI. There are 14 residues in the CDR3. V was pared by 6 bases and J by 8 bases, with 10 bases of the junction left unmatched. The CDR3 protein is CASREHGTGIGYTF. CDR3 DNA sequence: TGTGCCAGCAGGGAACACGGGACAGGGATCGGCTACACCTTC. The full variable domain, completed using reference TRBV2 and TRBJ1-2, is EPEVTQTPSHQVTQMGQEVILRCVPISNHLYFYWYRQILGQKVEFLVSFYNNEISEKSEIFDDQFSVERPDGSNFTLKIRSTKLEDSAMYFCASREHGTGIGYTFGSGTRLTVV.

This clone was seen a few times. The rearrangement uses TRBV5-8 and TRBJ1-1; no firm D call. V lost 2 bases and J 8 bases, leaving 7 bases between the germline ends. Per the germline V gene, CDR1 is SGHTS and CDR2 is YDEGEE. The CDR3 runs 11 residues. The CDR3 reads CASSFSTEAFF. The CDR3 DNA reads as TGTGCCAGCAGCTTTAGCACAGAAGCTTTCTTT.

The J gene is TRBJ1-1, the V gene TRBV5-4, with TRBD1 matching over 8 bases. The length of the CDR3 is 13 residues. Looked up from germline, CDR1 is SGHNT and CDR2 is YYREEE (reference sequence). J lost 4 bases, V lost 3 bases, and 2 bases had no gene match. This CDR3 is CASSYRGGTEAFF. The DNA for the CDR3 is TGTGCCAGCAGCTACAGGGGGGGCACTGAAGCTTTCTTT.

This chain uses TRBV7-3 with TRBJ1-2; TRBD1 aligns across 7 bases. Germline V gene sequence: CDR1 SGHTA, CDR2 FQGTGA. This CDR3 comprises 13 residues. V lost 4 bases and J lost 6; bases outside the gene matches: 5. The CDR3 reads CASSSSQGDGYTF. CDR3 DNA sequence: TGTGCCAGCAGCTCCTCCCAGGGGGATGGCTACACCTTC.

The chain combines TRBV21-1 with TRBJ2-5; the table's D call, TRBD1, has no DNA check behind it. TRBV21-1 is reported as a pseudogene. The CDR3 extends over 13 amino acids. The CDR3 reads CATTGRVQETQYF. The CDR3 bases are TGTGCCACCACGGGCAGGGTGCAAGAGACCCAGTACTTC.

J is TRBJ2-7 and V is TRBV27; TRBD1 agrees at 9 bases. The V gene's germline CDR1 is MNHEY and CDR2 SMNVEV (reference sequence). This CDR3 region has 14 residues. V dropped 4 bases and J dropped 4; count of bases not matched to a gene: 5. CDR3 residues: CASSSIGQGYEQYF. In nucleotides, the CDR3 is TGTGCCAGCAGTTCCATCGGACAGGGGTACGAGCAGTACTTC.

V gene TRBV29-1 combines with J gene TRBJ2-2, with 7 nucleotides matching TRBD1. V shed 6 bases and J 0 bases; nucleotides not matched to a gene: 7. The CDR3 contains 15 residues. The germline gives CDR1 SQVTM, CDR2 ANQGSEA. The CDR3 DNA follows: TGCAGCGTCGTTACAGGGGACCCGAACACCGGGGAGCTGTTTTTT. Translated: CSVVTGDPNTGELFF.

This chain connects TRBV19 to TRBJ1-5; D is uncertain. V lost 3 bases, J lost 6 bases, and 15 bases lay in between. Germline loops: CDR1 LNHDA, CDR2 SQIVND (reference sequence). This CDR3 has 15 residues. CDR3 nucleotide sequence: TGTGCCAGTAGTATCGGAGCCACGTCCGGTCAGCCCCAGCATTTT. It codes for CASSIGATSGQPQHF.

The J gene is TRBJ2-5, the V gene TRBV30; 11 nucleotides agree with TRBD2. The junction had 5 bases not matched to a gene; V was cut back by 0 bases and J by 5 bases. The CDR3 consists of 15 residues. In germline, CDR1 is GTSNPN, CDR2 SVGIG (reference sequence). The CDR3: CAWSVTSGGVETQYF. CDR3 sequence (DNA): TGTGCCTGGAGTGTCACTAGCGGGGGCGTGGAGACCCAGTACTTC.

This rearrangement joins TRBV2 to TRBJ2-1, with D unclear. Germline values: CDR1 SNHLY, CDR2 FYNNEI. The length of the CDR3 is 12 residues. Trimming shortened V by 5 bases and J by 6 bases, and 8 bases separated the two germline ends. In DNA, the CDR3 is TGTGCCAGCAGTAACGCGCTCAATGAGCAGTTCTTC. Translation: CASSNALNEQFF.

The rearrangement uses TRBV19 and TRBJ2-4; TRBD1 is a possible D gene (5 bases). The germline V and J ends were trimmed by 8 bases and 1 base, with 18 bases remaining between them. Per the germline V gene, CDR1 is LNHDA and CDR2 is SQIVND (reference sequence). The CDR3 has 16 residues. The DNA for the CDR3 is TGTGCCAGTGAAGCCGGACAACTTCACGCCAAAAACATTCAGTACTTC. Protein product: CASEAGQLHAKNIQYF.

As concerns this clone: One junction end does not reproduce the germline sequence, and a read error may be involved. The V gene is TRBV29-1, the J gene TRBJ2-1; D perhaps matches TRBD1 (6 bases). CDR1 and CDR2 from the germline V gene are SQVTM and ANQGSEA. The CDR3 covers 11 residues. The CDR3, as DNA: TGCAGCGTGGCAGGGGACGCCACCCTGATCTTC. It specifies CSVAGDATLIF.

The chain employs TRBV19 and TRBJ1-1, with D hard to call. Germline V gene lookup returns CDR1 LNHDA and CDR2 SQIVND (reference sequence). The CDR3 extends over 13 amino acids. Deletions cut 6 bases from V and 2 bases from J, with 10 bases between. CDR3 sequence: CASSSSRNTEAFF. CDR3 nucleotide sequence: TGTGCCAGTAGCTCAAGTAGAAACACTGAAGCTTTCTTT. The entire variable domain, with the rest obtained from reference TRBV19 and TRBJ1-1, is as follows: DGGITQSPKYLFRKEGQNVTLSCEQNLNHDAMYWYRQDPGQGLRLIYYSQIVNDFQKGDIAEGYSVSREKKESFPLTVTSAQKNPTAFYLCASSSSRNTEAFFGQGTRLTVV.

The rearrangement uses TRBV3-1 (or the pseudogene TRBV3-2) and TRBJ1-4; no definite D call. Germline loops: CDR1 LGHDT, CDR2 YNNKEL (reference sequence). V was clipped by 1 base and J by 0 bases, with 6 bases between them. This CDR3 spans 15 amino acids. CDR3 DNA sequence: TGTGCCAGCAGCCAAGTATTCGCAACTAATGAAAAACTGTTTTTT. Translated, it gives CASSQVFATNEKLFF.

The rearrangement uses TRBV3-1 (or the pseudogene TRBV3-2) and TRBJ1-2; D remains unclear. The CDR3 extends over 14 amino acids. The V end lost 4 bases, the J end lost 8 bases, and 17 bases lay between the germline ends. Germline V gene sequence: CDR1 LGHDT, CDR2 YNNKEL (reference sequence). CDR3 DNA: TGTGCCAGCAGCCGTGGGCAGGCCCCTTGGGGCTACACCTTC. Translated: CASSRGQAPWGYTF.

The chain carries TRBV7-2 and TRBJ1-3; TRBD1 might be the D (6 bases). V was shortened by 2 bases and J by 2 bases, with 7 bases between the two germline ends. This CDR3 is 14 amino acids long. The germline V gene encodes CDR1 SGHTA and CDR2 FQGNSA. This CDR3 reads CASSLNRAGNTIYF. DNA for the CDR3: TGTGCCAGCAGCTTAAACAGGGCTGGAAACACCATATATTTT.

This clone was picked up one time. The J gene is TRBJ2-3, the V gene TRBV28; D not certain. Germline loops: CDR1 MDHEN, CDR2 SYDVKM. There are 14 residues in the CDR3. Trimming removed 4 bases at V and 2 bases at J, with 10 bases between. CDR3 coding DNA: TGTGCCAGCAGTTCCCCTTGGCCCACAGATACGCAGTATTTT. Translating it yields CASSSPWPTDTQYF.

The V call is TRBV27, the J call TRBJ2-2, with TRBD1 identical over 9 bases. The germline V gene encodes CDR1 MNHEY and CDR2 SMNVEV (reference sequence). The trim removed 8 bases at V and 6 bases at J, leaving 13 bases unmatched. CDR3 length: 16 residues. As DNA, the CDR3 is TGTGCCAGCCGGTCGTCCCGGGACAGGGTTCCCGGGGAGCTGTTTTTT. It encodes CASRSSRDRVPGELFF.

The rearrangement uses TRBV18 and TRBJ1-2, with D possibly matching TRBD1 (5 bases). The V gene's germline CDR1 is KGHSH and CDR2 LQKENI. V shed 5 bases and J shed 5 bases, with 18 bases lying between them. The CDR3 covers 15 residues. The CDR3 DNA reads TGTGCCAGCTCAAGGTCAGGGATGAATGGGTATGGCTACACCTTC. It is translated as CASSRSGMNGYGYTF.

The V gene is TRBV21-1, the J gene TRBJ1-1; the table's D call, TRBD1, has no DNA check behind it. TRBV21-1 is a pseudogene locus. There are 15 residues in the CDR3. CDR3 coding DNA: TGTGCCAGCAGCATCCAGGACAGCATGAACACTGAAGCTTTCTTT. This encodes CASSIQDSMNTEAFF.

There are a few counts of this clone. The V and J genes are TRBV9 and TRBJ2-1; D is perhaps TRBD1 (7 bases). The CDR3 has 15 amino acids. Looked up from germline, CDR1 is SGDLS and CDR2 is YYNGEE. Trimming pared 0 bases from V and 6 bases from J, leaving 13 bases between. The CDR3 here is CASSVAEGAFNEQFF. DNA of the CDR3: TGTGCCAGCAGCGTAGCGGAGGGGGCCTTCAATGAGCAGTTCTTC.

The chain couples TRBV12-3 or TRBV12-4 to TRBJ2-5; D unresolved. Trimming removed 3 bases at V and 5 bases at J, with 10 bases between. The CDR3 extends over 13 amino acids. The CDR3 nucleotides read TGTGCCAGCAGTTTGAGGATTGGGGAGACCCAGTACTTC. Translating gives CASSLRIGETQYF.

This chain joins TRBV19 and TRBJ2-7, with 7 positions matching TRBD1. This CDR3 comprises 15 residues. Germline V gene lookup returns CDR1 LNHDA and CDR2 SQIVND (reference sequence). Trimming took 5 bases from V and 2 from J; bases not matched to a gene: 9. The CDR3: CASSLHRQGTYEQYF. CDR3 in DNA: TGTGCCAGTAGTCTCCATAGACAGGGAACCTACGAGCAGTACTTC.

Written as DNA, the CDR3 is TGTGCCAGCAGCTCATTCGCCGGCGTAGGCAGGGAGACCCAGTACTTC. Protein: CASSSFAGVGRETQYF. This chain connects TRBV7-8 to TRBJ2-5, with no clear D. The CDR3 runs to 16 residues. Germline loops: CDR1 SGHVS, CDR2 FQNEAQ. Trimming shortened V by 4 bases and J by 5 bases, and 20 bases separated the two germline ends. Using reference TRBV7-8 and TRBJ2-5 for the parts outside the CDR3, the full variable domain is GAGVSQSPRYKVAKRGQDVALRCDPISGHVSLFWYQQALGQGPEFLTYFQNEAQLDKSGLPSDRFFAERPEGSVSTLKIQRTQQEDSAVYLCASSSFAGVGRETQYFGPGTRLLVL.